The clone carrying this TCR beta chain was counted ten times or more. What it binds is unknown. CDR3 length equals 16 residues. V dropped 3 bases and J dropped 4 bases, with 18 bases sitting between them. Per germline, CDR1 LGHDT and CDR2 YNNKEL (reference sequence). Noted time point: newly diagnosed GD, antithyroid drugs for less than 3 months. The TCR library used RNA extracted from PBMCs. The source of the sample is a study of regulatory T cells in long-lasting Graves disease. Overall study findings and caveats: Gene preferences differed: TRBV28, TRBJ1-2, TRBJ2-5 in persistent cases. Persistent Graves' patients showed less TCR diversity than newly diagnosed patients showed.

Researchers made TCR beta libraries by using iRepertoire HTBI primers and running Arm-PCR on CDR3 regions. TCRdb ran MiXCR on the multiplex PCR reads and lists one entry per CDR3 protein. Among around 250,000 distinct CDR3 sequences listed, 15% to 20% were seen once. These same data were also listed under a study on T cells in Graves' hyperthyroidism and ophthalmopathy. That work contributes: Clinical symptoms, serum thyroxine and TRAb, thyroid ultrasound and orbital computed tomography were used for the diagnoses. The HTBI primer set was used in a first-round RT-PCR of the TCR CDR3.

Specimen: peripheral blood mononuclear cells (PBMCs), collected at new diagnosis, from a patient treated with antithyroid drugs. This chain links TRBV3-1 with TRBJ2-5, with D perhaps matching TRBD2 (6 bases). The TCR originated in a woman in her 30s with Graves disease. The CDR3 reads CASSQDTWYGGETQYF. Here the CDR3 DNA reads TGTGCCAGCAGCCAGGATACCTGGTACGGGGGAGAGACCCAGTACTTC.